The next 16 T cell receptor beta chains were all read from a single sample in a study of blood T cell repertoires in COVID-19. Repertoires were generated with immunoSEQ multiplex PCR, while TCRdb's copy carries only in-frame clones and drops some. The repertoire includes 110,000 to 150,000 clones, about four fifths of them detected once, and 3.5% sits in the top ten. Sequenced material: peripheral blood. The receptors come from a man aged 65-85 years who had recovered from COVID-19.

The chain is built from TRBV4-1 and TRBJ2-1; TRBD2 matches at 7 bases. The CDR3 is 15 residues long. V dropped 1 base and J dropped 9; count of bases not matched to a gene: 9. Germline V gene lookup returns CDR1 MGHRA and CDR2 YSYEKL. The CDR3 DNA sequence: TGCGCCAGCAGCCAAGGCTGGGCTAGCGGTCCTGAGCAGTTCTTC. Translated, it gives CASSQGWASGPEQFF.

The CDR3: CASSPLGGLEKLFF. DNA for the CDR3: TGTGCCAGCAGTCCTCTGGGGGGGCTTGAAAAACTGTTTTTT. The chain couples TRBV27 to TRBJ1-4; D may be TRBD1 (6 bases). The CDR3 spans 14 residues. Looked up from germline, CDR1 is MNHEY and CDR2 is SMNVEV (reference sequence). V was clipped by 5 bases and J by 7 bases, with 14 bases between them.

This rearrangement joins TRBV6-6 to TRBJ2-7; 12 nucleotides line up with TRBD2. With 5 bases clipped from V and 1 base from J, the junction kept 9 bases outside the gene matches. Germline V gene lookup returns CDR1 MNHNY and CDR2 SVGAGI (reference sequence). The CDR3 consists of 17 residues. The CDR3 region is CASSPQTSGSISYEQYF. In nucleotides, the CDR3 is TGTGCCAGCAGTCCCCAGACTAGCGGGAGTATATCCTACGAGCAGTACTTC.

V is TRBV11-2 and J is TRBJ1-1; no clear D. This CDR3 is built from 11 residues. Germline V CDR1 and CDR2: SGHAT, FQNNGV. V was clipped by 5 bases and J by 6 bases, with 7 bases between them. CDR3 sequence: CASSRAAEAFF. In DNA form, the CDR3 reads TGTGCCAGCAGCCGAGCTGCTGAAGCTTTCTTT. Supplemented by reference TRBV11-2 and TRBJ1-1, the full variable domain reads EAGVAQSPRYKIIEKRQSVAFWCNPISGHATLYWYQQILGQGPKLLIQFQNNGVVDDSQLPKDRFSAERLKGVDSTLKIQPAKLEDSAVYLCASSRAAEAFFGQGTRLTVV.

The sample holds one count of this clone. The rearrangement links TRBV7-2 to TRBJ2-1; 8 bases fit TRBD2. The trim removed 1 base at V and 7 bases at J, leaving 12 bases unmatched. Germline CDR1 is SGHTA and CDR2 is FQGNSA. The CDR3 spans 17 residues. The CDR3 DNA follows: TGTGCCAGCAGCTTAGAAATCGCGGGACTAGAAAGTAATGAGCAGTTCTTC. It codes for CASSLEIAGLESNEQFF.

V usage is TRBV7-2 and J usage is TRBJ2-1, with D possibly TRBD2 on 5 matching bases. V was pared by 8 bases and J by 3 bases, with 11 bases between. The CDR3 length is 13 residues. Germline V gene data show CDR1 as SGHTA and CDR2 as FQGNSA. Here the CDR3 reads CASGTRGYNEQFF. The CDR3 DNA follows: TGTGCCAGCGGAACTAGAGGCTACAATGAGCAGTTCTTC.

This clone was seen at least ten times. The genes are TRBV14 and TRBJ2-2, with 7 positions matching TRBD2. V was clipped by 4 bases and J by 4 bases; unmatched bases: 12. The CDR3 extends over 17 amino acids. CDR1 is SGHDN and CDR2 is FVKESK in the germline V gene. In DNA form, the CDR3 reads TGTGCCAGCAGCCCCGGGTATACCGGGAGGCTCACCGGGGAGCTGTTTTTT. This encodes CASSPGYTGRLTGELFF.

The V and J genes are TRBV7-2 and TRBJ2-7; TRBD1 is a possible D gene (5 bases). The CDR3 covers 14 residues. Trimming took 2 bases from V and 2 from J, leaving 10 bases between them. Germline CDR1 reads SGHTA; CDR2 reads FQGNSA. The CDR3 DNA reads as TGTGCCAGCAGCTTAACTTCAGGGACCTACGAGCAGTACTTC. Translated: CASSLTSGTYEQYF.

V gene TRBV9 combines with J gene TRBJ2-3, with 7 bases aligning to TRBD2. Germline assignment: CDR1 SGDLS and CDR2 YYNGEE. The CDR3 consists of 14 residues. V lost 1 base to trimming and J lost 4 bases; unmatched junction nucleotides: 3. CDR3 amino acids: CASSVSGGADTQYF. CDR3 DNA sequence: TGTGCCAGCAGCGTATCGGGGGGAGCAGATACGCAGTATTTT.

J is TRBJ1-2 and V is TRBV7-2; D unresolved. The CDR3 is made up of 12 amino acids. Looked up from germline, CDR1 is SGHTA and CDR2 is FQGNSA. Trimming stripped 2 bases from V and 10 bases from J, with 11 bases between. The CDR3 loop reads CASSLQVSDYTF. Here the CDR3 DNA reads TGTGCCAGCAGCTTACAGGTTTCGGACTACACCTTC.

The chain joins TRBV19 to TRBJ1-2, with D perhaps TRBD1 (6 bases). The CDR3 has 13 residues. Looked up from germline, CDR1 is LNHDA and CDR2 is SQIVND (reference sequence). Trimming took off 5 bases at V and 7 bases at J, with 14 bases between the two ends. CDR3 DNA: TGTGCCAGTAGTTTGGGGCAGGGGACTGGCTACACCTTC. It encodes CASSLGQGTGYTF.

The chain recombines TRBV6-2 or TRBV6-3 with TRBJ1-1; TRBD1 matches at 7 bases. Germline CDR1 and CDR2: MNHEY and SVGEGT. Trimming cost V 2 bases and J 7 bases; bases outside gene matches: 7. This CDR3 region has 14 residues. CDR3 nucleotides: TGTGCCAGCAGTTACGCGGGACAGATGGTTGAAGCTTTCTTT. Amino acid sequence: CASSYAGQMVEAFF.

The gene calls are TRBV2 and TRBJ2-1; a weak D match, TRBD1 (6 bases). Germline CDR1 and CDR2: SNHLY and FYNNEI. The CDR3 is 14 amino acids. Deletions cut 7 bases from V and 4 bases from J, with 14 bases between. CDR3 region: CASKGDRYYNEQFF. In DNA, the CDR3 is TGTGCCAGCAAGGGAGACAGGTATTACAATGAGCAGTTCTTC.

The chain's CDR3 is CASYGTLAGETDTQYF. The CDR3 nucleotides are TGTGCCAGCTATGGAACCTTAGCGGGAGAGACAGATACGCAGTATTTT. The V call is TRBV6-4, the J call TRBJ2-3; 9 bases line up with TRBD2. CDR3 size: 16 residues. After removal of 8 bases from V and 3 bases from J, the junction contained 12 bases not matched to a gene. The germline gives CDR1 MRHNA, CDR2 SNTAGT.

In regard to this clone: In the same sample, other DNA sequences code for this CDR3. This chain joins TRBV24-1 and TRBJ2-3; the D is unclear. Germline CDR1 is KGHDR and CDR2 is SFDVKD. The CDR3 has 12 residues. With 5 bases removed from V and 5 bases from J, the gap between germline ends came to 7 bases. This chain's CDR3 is CATSAGRDTQYF. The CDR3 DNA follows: TGTGCCACCAGTGCTGGTAGAGATACGCAGTATTTT.

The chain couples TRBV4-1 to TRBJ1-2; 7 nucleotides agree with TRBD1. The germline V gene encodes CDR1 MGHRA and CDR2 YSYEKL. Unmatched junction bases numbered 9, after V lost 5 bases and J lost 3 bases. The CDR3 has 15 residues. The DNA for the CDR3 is TGCGCCAGCAGCTACAGGAGGGGGCCTGACTATGGCTACACCTTC. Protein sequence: CASSYRRGPDYGYTF.